The T cell receptor beta chain under discussion was sequenced for a study of T cells in localized non-small cell lung cancer. To note about this clone: What it binds is unknown.

Findings and limits, study-wide: Of the top 100 tumor clones, median around 55 were in adjacent lung, some 30 among its top 100. There was higher T cell clonality in uninvolved adjacent lung than in tumor, and it was highest there.

The method was immunoSEQ multiplex PCR; TCRdb's version includes in-frame clones alone and lacks a portion of them. The sample lists tens of thousands of clones; approximately 90% were seen once. Per germline, CDR1 MNHEY and CDR2 SVGAGI. The CDR3 covers 14 residues. V lost 0 bases and J lost 5, with 10 bases in between. The specimen comprised peripheral blood, sampled before any cancer treatment. The TCR sequence derives from a man aged 35-69 years with stage I squamous cell lung carcinoma. The V call is TRBV6-5, the J call TRBJ1-2, with D perhaps TRBD1 (5 bases). In DNA form, the CDR3 reads TGTGCCAGCAGTTACTCCGACAGTAATTATGGCTACACCTTC. Protein product: CASSYSDSNYGYTF.